The 27 T cell receptor beta chains presented below share a single source sample, sequenced in a study of T-cell memory formation after mild COVID-19 (dated by TCRdb to 2020 to 2022). Libraries were built with 5' RACE. The listed sequencing device is Illumina NovaSeq 6000. Clones were called with MiXCR by TCRdb after fastp trimmed the public reads at Q25, and only in-frame beta chains were retained. A single entry per CDR3 protein holds the most common genes and DNA from its merged rows. This sample lists hundreds of thousands of distinct CDR3 sequences; about a sixth were detected once. The ten largest account for roughly a fifth of the sample. Material for sequencing was PBMCs or a T cell subset sorted from them (not recorded which). The receptor source for this set is a man aged 18 to 29 who had mild COVID-19 (a few samples of this study predate the infection). The sample titles of this study are shuffled in the database, so cell type and time point are left out; the donor was told from shared clones.

The CDR3 nucleotides are TGTGCCAGCAGTACCACTAGCGGGGGGCCCAGGCAGTACTTC. Residues: CASSTTSGGPRQYF. This chain uses TRBV6-2 or TRBV6-3 with TRBJ2-7; 12 bases are shared with TRBD2. The CDR3 totals 14 residues. V lost 5 bases to trimming and J lost 9 bases; unmatched junction nucleotides: 8. Germline CDR1 is MNHEY and CDR2 is SVGEGT.

This clonotype was seen a handful of times. The V and J genes are TRBV20-1 and TRBJ2-5, with D unresolved. This CDR3 spans 12 amino acids. Germline CDR1 and CDR2: DFQATT and SNEGSKA (reference sequence). Trimming cost V 5 bases and J 4 bases, with 11 bases left between them. The CDR3 region has the DNA TGCAGTGCTCACGACGCGGCAGAGACCCAGTACTTC. This codes for CSAHDAAETQYF.

The chain carries TRBV29-1 and TRBJ1-3; D not certain. Trimming removed 4 bases from V and 0 bases from J, with 7 bases in between. Germline CDR1 is SQVTM and CDR2 is ANQGSEA. The CDR3 covers 13 residues. CDR3 in amino acids: CSVAPNSGNTIYF. CDR3 sequence (DNA): TGCAGCGTTGCTCCGAACTCTGGAAACACCATATATTTT.

CDR3: CASSLKRDSSYNEQFF. CDR3 coding DNA: TGTGCCAGCAGCTTGAAGCGGGACAGCTCCTACAATGAGCAGTTCTTC. The chain has TRBV5-4 and TRBJ2-1; possibly TRBD1 or TRBD2 for D (7 bases each). The CDR3 is 16 amino acids. V lost 1 base to trimming and J lost 0 bases, with 11 bases between them. The V gene's germline CDR1 is SGHNT and CDR2 YYREEE (reference sequence). The full variable domain, with the rest looked up from reference TRBV5-4 and TRBJ2-1, is ETGVTQSPTHLIKTRGQQVTLRCSSQSGHNTVSWYQQALGQGPQFIFQYYREEENGRGNFPPRFSGLQFPNYSSELNVNALELDDSALYLCASSLKRDSSYNEQFFGPGTRLTVL.

The chain recombines TRBV10-3 with TRBJ1-3, with D hard to call. Germline V gene sequence: CDR1 ENHRY, CDR2 SYGVKD. This CDR3 spans 11 amino acids. Trimming removed 10 bases at V and 0 bases at J, with 4 bases between. The CDR3 DNA reads TGTGCCACCGACTCTGGAAACACCATATATTTT. Translation: CATDSGNTIYF.

This clonotype showed up just a few times. This chain uses TRBV5-1 with TRBJ1-2; no clear D gene. Trimming left V 3 bases short and J 0 bases short, with 9 bases between. Germline V gene lookup returns CDR1 SGHRS and CDR2 YFSETQ. The CDR3 length is 14 residues. CDR3 loop: CASSSLPTNYGYTF. The CDR3 bases are TGCGCCAGCAGCTCACTTCCGACTAACTATGGCTACACCTTC.

In this sample, this clonotype turned up many times. This chain connects TRBV6-5 to TRBJ1-5; D is ambiguous. Germline V CDR1 and CDR2: MNHEY, SVGAGI. This CDR3 contains 15 residues. V shed 6 bases and J shed 6 bases, with 18 bases lying between them. For the CDR3, the DNA is TGTGCCAGCAGCCCTACCAGGATTTTATCTCAGCCCCAGCATTTT. Translated, it gives CASSPTRILSQPQHF.

This clonotype appeared a few times. The genes are TRBV5-5 and TRBJ2-5, with D possibly TRBD2 on 5 matching bases. CDR1 and CDR2 (germline): SGHKS, YYEKEE (reference sequence). Trimming took off 3 bases at V and 3 bases at J, with 9 bases between the two ends. This CDR3 spans 13 amino acids. The CDR3 is CASSYNGEETQYF. Here the CDR3 DNA reads TGTGCCAGCAGCTACAACGGGGAAGAGACCCAGTACTTC.

The chain carries TRBV5-5 and TRBJ2-5; either TRBD1 or TRBD2 may supply D (6 bases each). CDR3 length: 14 residues. Germline loops: CDR1 SGHKS, CDR2 YYEKEE (reference sequence). Deletions cut 6 bases from V and 4 bases from J, with 16 bases between. DNA of the CDR3: TGTGCCAGCACCTCGGGGGCAGGCGGAGAGACCCAGTACTTC. It yields the protein CASTSGAGGETQYF.

This clonotype occurred a few times. The chain recombines TRBV5-4 with TRBJ1-1, with D tentatively TRBD1 (6 bases). CDR1 is SGHNT and CDR2 is YYREEE in the germline V gene (reference sequence). The CDR3 covers 15 residues. Deletions cut 2 bases from V and 1 base from J, with 12 bases between. CDR3 coding DNA: TGTGCCAGCAGCTTTGGGGGGGCAGAGAACACTGAAGCTTTCTTT. Translating it yields CASSFGGAENTEAFF.

The chain is built from TRBV2 and TRBJ2-5, with D perhaps given as TRBD1 or TRBD2 (5 bases each). This CDR3 is built from 14 residues. Looked up from germline, CDR1 is SNHLY and CDR2 is FYNNEI. The V and J ends lost 7 bases and 2 bases respectively, with 14 bases between them. CDR3 nucleotides: TGTGCCAGCAAGCGAGGGACCGATCAAGAGACCCAGTACTTC. Translation: CASKRGTDQETQYF.

The V gene is TRBV24-1, the J gene TRBJ1-2; D unresolved. Trimming stripped 4 bases from V and 2 bases from J, with 7 bases between. The CDR3 has 13 residues. The germline V gene encodes CDR1 KGHDR and CDR2 SFDVKD. The DNA of the CDR3 is TGTGCCACCAGTGAAAACGTGAACTATGGCTACACCTTC. This gives the protein CATSENVNYGYTF.

The chain has TRBV9 and TRBJ2-2, with TRBD1 identical over 10 bases. The CDR3 consists of 16 residues. The trim removed 0 bases at V and 6 bases at J, leaving 5 bases unmatched. Germline V CDR1 and CDR2: SGDLS, YYNGEE. The CDR3: CASSVGQGARSGELFF. CDR3 bases: TGTGCCAGCAGCGTAGGACAGGGGGCGAGGTCCGGGGAGCTGTTTTTT.

This clonotype was recorded a few times. This chain links TRBV6-2 or TRBV6-3 with TRBJ2-7; D is unresolved. CDR3 length equals 13 residues. In germline, CDR1 is MNHEY, CDR2 SVGEGT. V lost 4 bases, J lost 2 bases, and 9 bases lay in between. The CDR3: CASSSLRPYEQYV. For the CDR3, the DNA is TGTGCCAGCAGTTCACTACGACCCTACGAGCAGTACGTC.

The V and J genes are TRBV7-8 and TRBJ2-1; TRBD2 matches 14 bases. CDR3 length equals 16 residues. The germline CDR1 and CDR2 sequences are SGHVS and FQNEAQ. Trimming took 5 bases from V and 7 from J; bases not matched to a gene: 7. As DNA, the CDR3 is TGTGCCAGCAGCCCATCCGGACTAGCGGGGGGAAATGAGCAGTTCTTC. Encoded protein: CASSPSGLAGGNEQFF.

This chain joins TRBV6-5 and TRBJ1-1; D may be TRBD1 (6 bases). CDR1 and CDR2 (germline): MNHEY, SVGAGI. The CDR3 totals 15 residues. The V end was cut by 8 bases, the J end by 5 bases, with 21 bases between. The CDR3 is CASDARPRGGTEAFF. The CDR3 nucleotides read TGTGCCAGCGACGCGAGGCCCAGGGGAGGAACTGAAGCTTTCTTT.

The rearrangement joins TRBV5-1 to TRBJ1-5; 7 positions match TRBD1. CDR1 is SGHRS, CDR2 YFSETQ, per germline. The CDR3 is 14 amino acids. V lost 2 bases and J lost 3; bases outside the gene matches: 2. CDR3 bases: TGCGCCAGCAGCTTAGGGACAGACAATCAGCCCCAGCATTTT. Translated, it gives CASSLGTDNQPQHF.

The J gene is TRBJ2-6, the V gene TRBV5-6; 10 positions match TRBD1. The J segment lost 0 bases and the V segment lost 3 bases, leaving 3 bases of the junction unmatched. The CDR3 is 17 residues long. In germline, CDR1 is SGHDT, CDR2 YYEEEE. The CDR3 DNA is TGTGCCAGCAGCTGGACAGGGGGTAGCTCTGGGGCCAACGTCCTGACTTTC. It encodes CASSWTGGSSGANVLTF. The full variable domain, completed using reference TRBV5-6 and TRBJ2-6, is DAGVTQSPTHLIKTRGQQVTLRCSPKSGHDTVSWYQQALGQGPQFIFQYYEEEERQRGNFPDRFSGHQFPNYSSELNVNALLLGDSALYLCASSWTGGSSGANVLTFGAGSRLTVL.

In this sample, this clonotype turned up many times. This sequence joins TRBV12-3 or TRBV12-4 and TRBJ2-6; D is uncertain. The CDR3 sequence is 15 residues long. V lost 6 bases and J 0 bases, leaving 9 bases between the germline ends. CDR3 nucleotides: TGTGCCAGCAGCCTGTCTTCCTCTGGGGCCAACGTCCTGACTTTC. As protein: CASSLSSSGANVLTF.

This clonotype has more than one count but fewer than ten. The genes are TRBV4-1 and TRBJ1-2; a weak D match, TRBD1 (5 bases). The CDR3 has 14 amino acids. Trimming took 1 base from V and 12 from J, leaving 18 bases between them. The germline CDR1 and CDR2 sequences are MGHRA and YSYEKL. CDR3 residues: CASSQARGPYRDTF. Written as DNA, the CDR3 is TGCGCCAGCAGCCAAGCTAGGGGTCCCTACCGGGACACCTTC.

The CDR3 sequence is CASSLRSSTNEKLFF. CDR3 DNA sequence: TGTGCCAGCAGCCTCCGGAGTTCAACTAATGAAAAACTGTTTTTT. The V and J genes are TRBV12-3 or TRBV12-4 and TRBJ1-4; D is ambiguous. This CDR3 comprises 15 residues. Trimming pared 6 bases from V and 0 bases from J, leaving 11 bases between.

This sequence joins TRBV15 and TRBJ1-2, with D possibly TRBD1 on 6 matching bases. Germline V gene data show CDR1 as LNHNV and CDR2 as YYDKDF (reference sequence). Trimming took 0 bases from V and 8 from J, leaving 13 bases between them. CDR3 length: 14 residues. CDR3 bases: TGTGCCACCAGCAGAGATGGACAGCCGGAGGGCTACACCTTC. As protein: CATSRDGQPEGYTF.

V gene TRBV4-3 combines with J gene TRBJ1-6; 7 positions match TRBD1. The CDR3 covers 15 residues. J was trimmed by 5 bases and V by 4 bases; bases with no gene match: 5. The germline gives CDR1 LGHNA, CDR2 YSLEER. The CDR3 protein is CASSRGQENNSPLHF. CDR3 in DNA: TGCGCCAGCAGCCGAGGACAGGAAAATAATTCACCCCTCCACTTT.

The chain recombines TRBV29-1 with TRBJ2-5; a weak D match, TRBD2 (5 bases). Per the germline V gene, CDR1 is SQVTM and CDR2 is ANQGSEA. The length of the CDR3 is 13 residues. Trimming took 6 bases from V and 0 from J, leaving 11 bases between them. DNA of the CDR3: TGCAGCGTACCCGCGGACTACCAAGAGACCCAGTACTTC. Translating it yields CSVPADYQETQYF. The full variable domain, with the rest looked up from reference TRBV29-1 and TRBJ2-5, is SAVISQKPSRDICQRGTSLTIQCQVDSQVTMMFWYRQQPGQSLTLIATANQGSEATYESGFVIDKFPISRPNLTFSTLTVSNMSPEDSSIYLCSVPADYQETQYFGPGTRLLVL.

The rearrangement links TRBV5-8 to TRBJ2-7; D is tentatively TRBD1 or TRBD2 (6 bases each). The germline V gene encodes CDR1 SGHTS and CDR2 YDEGEE. The CDR3 consists of 16 residues. The V and J ends lost 1 base and 2 bases respectively, with 16 bases between them. CDR3 sequence (DNA): TGTGCCAGCAGCTTGCGGAGGGGGTCCCCGCCCTACGAGCAGTACGTC. Residues: CASSLRRGSPPYEQYV.

This clonotype was counted only a few times. The chain uses TRBV4-3 and TRBJ2-7; possible D gene TRBD1, 6 bases. The CDR3 is made up of 15 amino acids. Germline loops: CDR1 LGHNA, CDR2 YSLEER. Trimming pared 0 bases from V and 5 bases from J, leaving 14 bases between. CDR3 sequence (DNA): TGCGCCAGCAGCCAAGACTACCGGGACATCCACGAGCAGTACTTC. This translates into CASSQDYRDIHEQYF.

A few counts support this clonotype. V is TRBV5-6 and J is TRBJ1-2; tentative D call: TRBD1 (5 bases). In germline, CDR1 is SGHDT, CDR2 YYEEEE. Trimming removed 0 bases at V and 4 bases at J, with 16 bases between. The length of the CDR3 is 16 residues. The CDR3 reads CASSLVGRLSGYGYTF. In DNA form, the CDR3 reads TGTGCCAGCAGCTTGGTGGGACGTCTCTCTGGCTATGGCTACACCTTC.